The 27 T cell receptor beta chains below were found in one sample sequenced in a study of shared clonotypes between healthy human individuals. Profiling relied on immunoSEQ multiplex PCR, and the TCRdb table lists in-frame clones only, not all of them. The sample shows 500,000 to 700,000 clones, 85% to 95% of them seen only once. CD45RO-negative, CCR7-selected cells formed the naive CD8 fraction, which excluded terminally differentiated effector memory CD45RA+ cells. Specimen: naive CD8+ T cells sorted from blood. All receptors come from a woman younger than 45 in good health.

This chain joins TRBV9 and TRBJ2-1; possible D gene TRBD1, 6 bases. This CDR3 comprises 15 residues. CDR1 and CDR2 (germline): SGDLS, YYNGEE. Trimming left V 0 bases short and J 6 bases short, with 13 bases between. The CDR3 region is CASSVVGRGINEQFF. The CDR3 coding sequence is TGTGCCAGCAGCGTAGTGGGCAGGGGAATCAATGAGCAGTTCTTC.

Regarding this clone: The same CDR3 also results from other DNA sequences found in this sample. The V and J genes are TRBV5-4 and TRBJ2-7; D unresolved. V lost 0 bases and J 4 bases, leaving 5 bases between the germline ends. The CDR3 consists of 12 residues. Looked up from germline, CDR1 is SGHNT and CDR2 is YYREEE (reference sequence). As DNA, the CDR3 is TGTGCCAGCAGCTTGGGTGGATACGAGCAGTACTTC. It specifies CASSLGGYEQYF.

J is TRBJ1-5 and V is TRBV27; no clear D gene. Germline V gives CDR1 MNHEY, CDR2 SMNVEV (reference sequence). Trimming pared 2 bases from V and 5 bases from J, leaving 10 bases between. The CDR3 sequence is 14 residues long. DNA for the CDR3: TGTGCCAGCAGTTTAATGGGCAGATATCAGCCCCAGCATTTT. Its protein product is CASSLMGRYQPQHF.

The chain uses TRBV30 and TRBJ1-1; D call uncertain. Trimming took off 0 bases at V and 3 bases at J, with 14 bases between the two ends. The CDR3 consists of 15 residues. Germline CDR1 reads GTSNPN; CDR2 reads SVGIG (reference sequence). Here the CDR3 DNA reads TGTGCCTGGAGTGTAGGCAGCGGGTATTACACTGAAGCTTTCTTT. It yields the protein CAWSVGSGYYTEAFF. Variable domain in full (rest from reference TRBV30 and TRBJ1-1): SQTIHQWPATLVQPVGSPLSLECTVEGTSNPNLYWYRQAAGRGLQLLFYSVGIGQISSEVPQNLSASRPQDRQFILSSKKLLLSDSGFYLCAWSVGSGYYTEAFFGQGTRLTVV.

The chain links TRBV4-1 to TRBJ1-2; a possible D gene is TRBD1 (5 bases). Trimming left V 3 bases short and J 8 bases short, with 16 bases between. CDR3 size: 14 residues. Germline CDR1 MGHRA, CDR2 YSYEKL. The CDR3 protein is CASSQPQARGGYTF. The CDR3, as DNA: TGCGCCAGCAGCCAGCCACAGGCTCGGGGAGGCTACACCTTC.

This clone was recorded once. The gene calls are TRBV9 and TRBJ1-5, with D perhaps matching TRBD1 (5 bases). CDR3 length: 15 amino acids. Trimming cost V 2 bases and J 6 bases, with 15 bases left between them. CDR1 is SGDLS, CDR2 YYNGEE, per germline. CDR3 DNA: TGTGCCAGCAGCGTCGGGGGGATAAGAAGTCAGCCCCAGCATTTT. This encodes CASSVGGIRSQPQHF.

This chain joins TRBV13 and TRBJ2-1; the D gene could be TRBD1 or TRBD2 (5 bases each). V lost 3 bases, J lost 5 bases, and 17 bases lay in between. Germline CDR1 is PRHDT and CDR2 is FYEKMQ (reference sequence). The CDR3 spans 16 residues. CDR3: CASSFGAGQLDNEQFF. The CDR3, as DNA: TGTGCCAGCAGCTTCGGGGCGGGTCAGCTAGACAATGAGCAGTTCTTC.

This clone is a singleton in its sample. The chain recombines TRBV15 with TRBJ2-7, with D tentatively TRBD1 (5 bases). Trimming left V 6 bases short and J 4 bases short, with 19 bases between. The CDR3 consists of 15 residues. Germline V gene data show CDR1 as LNHNV and CDR2 as YYDKDF (reference sequence). The CDR3 loop reads CATSPAPPGQYEQYF. CDR3 DNA sequence: TGTGCCACCAGTCCCGCACCCCCAGGACAATACGAGCAGTACTTC.

V and J are TRBV7-6 and TRBJ1-5; D is unclear. Trimming removed 5 bases at V and 6 bases at J, with 17 bases between. This CDR3 region has 15 residues. The V gene's germline CDR1 is SGHVS and CDR2 FNYEAQ. This CDR3 reads CASSPAVGTGQPQHF. The CDR3 DNA sequence: TGTGCCAGCAGCCCTGCGGTGGGAACCGGTCAGCCCCAGCATTTT.

The J gene is TRBJ2-7, the V gene TRBV28; 8 bases are shared with TRBD2. V lost 7 bases, J lost 3 bases, and 8 bases stayed unmatched. From germline, CDR1 is MDHEN and CDR2 SYDVKM. The CDR3 is 14 residues long. CDR3 bases: TGTGCCAGCAATCATATAGCGGGAAGCTACGAGCAGTACTTC. Protein: CASNHIAGSYEQYF.

V and J are TRBV6-6 and TRBJ1-1; 7 bases are shared with TRBD1. The CDR3 loop spans 14 amino acids. Germline CDR1 reads MNHNY; CDR2 reads SVGAGI (reference sequence). J gave up 2 bases and V 2 bases, and 2 bases lay outside the gene matches. Here the CDR3 reads CASSYGTVNTEAFF. CDR3 coding DNA: TGTGCCAGCAGTTACGGGACAGTAAACACTGAAGCTTTCTTT.

This clone was detected once. This sequence joins TRBV29-1 and TRBJ1-1; D remains unclear. Germline V gene data show CDR1 as SQVTM and CDR2 as ANQGSEA. Between the trimmed V and J ends, which lost 6 bases and 0 bases, there was a span of 11 bases. The CDR3 loop spans 13 amino acids. The CDR3: CSVNDGLNTEAFF. The CDR3 region has the DNA TGCAGCGTAAACGACGGATTGAACACTGAAGCTTTCTTT.

The J gene is TRBJ2-7, the V gene TRBV28; D may be TRBD2 (5 bases). V lost 8 bases, J lost 3 bases, and 14 bases lay in between. Germline V gives CDR1 MDHEN, CDR2 SYDVKM. The CDR3 has 13 amino acids. In nucleotides, the CDR3 is TGTGCCAGCGGGGAGCGGCAGAGCTACGAGCAGTACTTC. Protein: CASGERQSYEQYF.

This chain uses TRBV11-1 with TRBJ2-3; TRBD2 aligns across 8 bases. Germline CDR1 SGHAT, CDR2 FQDESV (reference sequence). After removal of 5 bases from V and 3 bases from J, the junction contained 10 bases not matched to a gene. The CDR3 contains 16 residues. CDR3: CASSRTPGLGTDTQYF. The DNA of the CDR3 is TGTGCCAGCAGCCGAACCCCGGGACTAGGAACAGATACGCAGTATTTT. Complete variable domain (other parts from reference TRBV11-1 and TRBJ2-3): EAEVAQSPRYKITEKSQAVAFWCDPISGHATLYWYRQILGQGPELLVQFQDESVVDDSQLPKDRFSAERLKGVDSTLKIQPAELGDSAMYLCASSRTPGLGTDTQYFGPGTRLTVL.

V gene TRBV11-2 combines with J gene TRBJ1-1; unclear D gene. The CDR3 contains 11 residues. The germline V and J ends were trimmed by 2 bases and 5 bases, with 3 bases remaining between them. Germline V gives CDR1 SGHAT, CDR2 FQNNGV. The CDR3 protein is CASSLSTEAFF. The CDR3 DNA sequence: TGTGCCAGCAGCTTAAGTACTGAAGCTTTCTTT.

This clone has only one observation. This chain connects TRBV7-9 to TRBJ2-7, with 10 bases matching TRBD2. This CDR3 has 15 residues. CDR1 is SEHNR, CDR2 FQNEAQ, per germline (reference sequence). With 4 bases clipped from V and 4 bases from J, the junction kept 7 bases outside the gene matches. CDR3 sequence reads: CASSSRTSGVYEQYF. For the CDR3, the DNA is TGTGCCAGCAGCTCTCGGACTAGCGGAGTTTACGAGCAGTACTTC.

A word on this clone: Relative to the germline gene, one junction end is altered; a read error may explain this. Other DNA sequences within the sample encode an identical CDR3. The gene calls are TRBV5-1 and TRBJ2-7; D not certain. The germline V gene encodes CDR1 SGHRS and CDR2 YFSETQ. This CDR3 comprises 12 residues. The CDR3 loop is CASSLAGSEQYF. Here the CDR3 DNA reads TGCGCCAGCAGTTTGGCCGGGTCCGAGCAGTACTTC.

The J gene is TRBJ2-1, the V gene TRBV19; TRBD2 matches 11 bases. Germline CDR1 is LNHDA and CDR2 is SQIVND (reference sequence). The CDR3 sequence is 16 residues long. Germline trimming cut 0 bases from V and 4 bases from J; bases unmatched to any gene: 2. The CDR3 DNA sequence: TGTGCCAGTAGTATAGAGGGGACTAGCGGATACAATGAGCAGTTCTTC. It translates to CASSIEGTSGYNEQFF.

The V and J genes are TRBV6-4 and TRBJ2-1; TRBD2 matches at 8 bases. CDR3 size: 13 residues. V was pared by 2 bases and J by 14 bases, with 8 bases of the junction left unmatched. CDR1 is MRHNA, CDR2 SNTAGT, per germline. CDR3 coding DNA: TGTGCCAGCAGTGACGTAGAGGGGACTAGGAAGTTCTTC. It encodes CASSDVEGTRKFF.

This clone was detected only once. The gene calls are TRBV28 and TRBJ2-3; D remains ambiguous. CDR1 and CDR2 from the germline V gene are MDHEN and SYDVKM. V was clipped by 4 bases and J by 4 bases, with 18 bases between them. The length of the CDR3 is 16 residues. The CDR3 bases are TGTGCCAGCAGTTCCCCGTGGATACTTCCCTCAGATACGCAGTATTTT. This codes for CASSSPWILPSDTQYF.

Here the CDR3 reads CASSGTGFEKLFF. CDR3 sequence (DNA): TGTGCCAGCAGCGGAACGGGGTTTGAAAAACTGTTTTTT. V is TRBV7-9 and J is TRBJ1-4; no definite D call. Looked up from germline, CDR1 is SEHNR and CDR2 is FQNEAQ (reference sequence). V was clipped by 5 bases and J by 7 bases, with 11 bases between them. There are 13 residues in the CDR3.

The chain uses TRBV27 and TRBJ1-5; D remains unclear. Between the trimmed V and J ends, which lost 2 bases and 3 bases, there was a span of 5 bases. The germline CDR1 and CDR2 sequences are MNHEY and SMNVEV (reference sequence). The length of the CDR3 is 13 residues. CDR3 sequence (DNA): TGTGCCAGCAGTTTAACAGTCAATCAGCCCCAGCATTTT. Residues: CASSLTVNQPQHF.

This rearrangement joins TRBV28 to TRBJ2-7, with a tentative D call TRBD2 (6 bases). The CDR3 is made up of 13 amino acids. CDR1 and CDR2 from the germline V gene are MDHEN and SYDVKM. V gave up 6 bases and J gave up 3 bases, with 12 bases separating them. In nucleotides, the CDR3 is TGTGCCAGCAGGCGGCGGGGTCTCTACGAGCAGTACTTC. Its translation is CASRRRGLYEQYF.

The rearrangement joins TRBV6-5 to TRBJ2-7, with 8 bases that match TRBD2. The CDR3 sequence is 13 residues long. The germline V gene encodes CDR1 MNHEY and CDR2 SVGAGI. With 10 bases clipped from V and 1 base from J, the junction kept 6 bases outside the gene matches. The DNA of the CDR3 is TGTGCCATAGCGGGATCCACGTCCTACGAGCAGTACTTC. Its translation: CAIAGSTSYEQYF.

The chain carries TRBV28 and TRBJ1-5; possibly TRBD1 for D (6 bases). The germline CDR1 and CDR2 sequences are MDHEN and SYDVKM. The ends were cut back, 6 bases at V and 9 bases at J, with 18 bases in the middle. The CDR3 loop spans 14 amino acids. This chain's CDR3 is CASRSQGFVGPQHF. CDR3 DNA sequence: TGTGCCAGCAGATCGCAGGGGTTCGTGGGGCCCCAGCATTTT.

The chain couples TRBV5-5 to TRBJ1-5; weak D call: TRBD1 (6 bases). The V gene lost 0 bases and the J gene lost 6 bases, with 13 bases spanning the gap. This CDR3 has 15 amino acids. Germline V gene data show CDR1 as SGHKS and CDR2 as YYEKEE (reference sequence). The CDR3 nucleotides read TGTGCCAGCAGCTTGGACGGACAGACCTTTCAGCCCCAGCATTTT. This translates into CASSLDGQTFQPQHF.

The rearrangement links TRBV7-9 to TRBJ2-7; D call uncertain. Germline CDR1 SEHNR, CDR2 FQNEAQ (reference sequence). The CDR3 consists of 13 residues. Trimming left V 5 bases short and J 3 bases short, with 11 bases between. The CDR3 sequence: CASSAVASYEQYF. CDR3 coding DNA: TGTGCCAGCAGCGCCGTGGCTAGCTACGAGCAGTACTTC.